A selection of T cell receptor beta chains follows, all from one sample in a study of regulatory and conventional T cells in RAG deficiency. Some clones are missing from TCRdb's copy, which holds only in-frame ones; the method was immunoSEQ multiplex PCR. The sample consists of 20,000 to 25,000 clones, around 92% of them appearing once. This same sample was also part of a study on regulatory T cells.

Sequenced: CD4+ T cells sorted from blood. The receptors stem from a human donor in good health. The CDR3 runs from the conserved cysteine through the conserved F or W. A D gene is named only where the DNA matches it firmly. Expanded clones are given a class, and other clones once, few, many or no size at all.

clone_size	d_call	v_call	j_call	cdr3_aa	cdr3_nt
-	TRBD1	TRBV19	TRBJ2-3	CASTDRAADTQYF	TGTGCCAGTACCGACAGGGCCGCAGATACGCAGTATTTT
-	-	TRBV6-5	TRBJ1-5	CASTWVNQPQHF	TGTGCCAGTACATGGGTCAATCAGCCCCAGCATTTT
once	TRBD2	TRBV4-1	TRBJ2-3	CASSHPETSRVDTQYF	TGCGCCAGCAGCCACCCCGAGACTAGCAGGGTAGATACGCAGTATTTT
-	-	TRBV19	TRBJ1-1	CASSRHRANTEAFF	TGTGCCAGTAGTCGTCACAGAGCTAACACTGAAGCTTTCTTT
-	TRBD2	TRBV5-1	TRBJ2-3	CASSFTSGNSDTQYF	TGCGCCAGCAGCTTCACTAGCGGGAACTCAGATACGCAGTATTTT
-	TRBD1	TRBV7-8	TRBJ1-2	CASSLGGQLYGYTF	TGTGCCAGCAGCTTAGGGGGACAGCTTTATGGCTACACCTTC
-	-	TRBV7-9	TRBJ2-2	CASSSTGTSNTGELFF	TGTGCCAGCAGCTCTACCGGGACATCGAACACCGGGGAGCTGTTTTTT
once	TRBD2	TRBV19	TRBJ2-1	CASSIAPTSGRVSFYNEQFF	TGTGCCAGTAGTATAGCCCCTACTAGCGGGAGGGTCTCCTTTTACAATGAGCAGTTCTTC
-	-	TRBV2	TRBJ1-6	CAVKGPFNSPLHF	TGTGCCGTAAAGGGACCGTTTAATTCACCCCTCCACTTT
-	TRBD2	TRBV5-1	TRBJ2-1	CASSSSGGAVYNEQFF	TGCGCCAGCAGCTCGAGCGGGGGGGCCGTTTACAATGAGCAGTTCTTC
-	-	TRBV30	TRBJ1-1	CAWSVQVMNTEAFF	TGTGCCTGGAGTGTACAGGTGATGAACACTGAAGCTTTCTTT
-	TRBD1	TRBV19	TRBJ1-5	CASRPTGGHQPQHF	TGTGCCAGTAGACCGACAGGGGGGCATCAGCCCCAGCATTTT
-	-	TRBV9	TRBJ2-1	CASSVSAGPYNEQFF	TGTGCCAGCAGCGTATCGGCAGGACCCTACAATGAGCAGTTCTTC
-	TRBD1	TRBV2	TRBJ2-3	CASRQGAGDTQYF	TGTGCCAGCCGACAGGGGGCTGGAGATACGCAGTATTTT
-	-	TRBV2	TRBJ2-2	CASSVRDGRAGELFF	TGTGCCAGCAGTGTCAGGGATGGTAGGGCCGGGGAGCTGTTTTTT
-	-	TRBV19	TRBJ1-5	CASSNTWISNQPQHF	TGTGCCAGTAGTAATACTTGGATCAGCAATCAGCCCCAGCATTTT
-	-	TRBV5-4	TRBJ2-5	CASSWRGEETQYF	TGTGCCAGCAGCTGGAGGGGGGAAGAGACCCAGTACTTC
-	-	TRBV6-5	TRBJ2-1	CASKGWADNEQFF	TGTGCCAGCAAGGGTTGGGCGGACAATGAGCAGTTCTTC
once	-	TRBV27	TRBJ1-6	CASSDRLNSPLHF	TGTGCCAGCAGTGACAGGCTTAATTCACCCCTCCACTTT
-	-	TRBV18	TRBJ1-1	CASSQGRPENTEAFF	TGTGCCAGCTCGCAGGGACGCCCGGAGAACACTGAAGCTTTCTTT
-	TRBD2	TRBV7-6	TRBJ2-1	CASSLSSGAYNEQFF	TGTGCCAGCAGCTTGAGTAGCGGGGCTTACAATGAGCAGTTCTTC
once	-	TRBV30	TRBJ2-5	CAWRRRDRETQYF	TGTGCCTGGAGGAGAAGGGATCGGGAGACCCAGTACTTC
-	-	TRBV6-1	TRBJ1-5	CASSERRSGNQPQHF	TGTGCCAGCAGTGAAAGGCGGTCTGGCAATCAGCCCCAGCATTTT
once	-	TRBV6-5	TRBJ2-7	CASSSGTTLYEQYF	TGTGCCAGCAGCTCCGGGACAACCCTCTACGAGCAGTACTTC
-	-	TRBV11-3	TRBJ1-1	CASSLDGTGNTEAFF	TGTGCCAGCAGCTTAGATGGGACTGGGAACACTGAAGCTTTCTTT
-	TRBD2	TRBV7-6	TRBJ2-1	CASSKPSGGAWDEQFF	TGTGCCAGCAGCAAACCCAGCGGGGGGGCCTGGGATGAGCAGTTCTTC
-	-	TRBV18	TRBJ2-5	CASSPGTEETQYF	TGTGCCAGCTCACCCGGTACCGAGGAGACCCAGTACTTC
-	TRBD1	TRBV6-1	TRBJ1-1	CAGWDSGNTEAFF	TGTGCCGGGTGGGACAGTGGGAACACTGAAGCTTTCTTT
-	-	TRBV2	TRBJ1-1	CASSEMRAGATEAFF	TGTGCCAGCAGTGAAATGAGAGCCGGGGCCACTGAAGCTTTCTTT
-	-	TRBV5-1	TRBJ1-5	CASSTTGDNQPQHF	TGCGCCAGCAGCACCACAGGCGACAATCAGCCCCAGCATTTT
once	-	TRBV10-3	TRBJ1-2	CAISDGGDYGYTF	TGTGCCATCAGTGACGGGGGTGACTATGGCTACACCTTC
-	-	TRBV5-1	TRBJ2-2	CASKGQTGTGELFF	TGCGCCAGCAAGGGGCAGACTGGAACCGGGGAGCTGTTTTTT